The count of the clone carrying this TCR beta chain is one. Its antigen is currently unknown. Sequenced by immunoSEQ multiplex PCR; TCRdb stores in-frame clones only, minus some. Here the sample spans 150,000 to 200,000 clones, roughly 92% being singletons. The sample comes from a study of T cell responses to AZD1222 COVID-19 vaccine. General study results and limits: Repertoires were collected only later (after the peak T cell response had occurred). Unmutated variant regions reportedly attract nearly half of all spike-specific TCRs.

The CDR3 has 13 amino acids. With 3 bases removed from V and 8 bases from J, the gap between germline ends came to 10 bases. Per the germline V gene, CDR1 is LGHDT and CDR2 is YNNKEL (reference sequence). Sequenced here: peripheral blood, sampled 28 days after the second dose of the MenACWY control vaccine. V usage is TRBV3-1 (or the pseudogene TRBV3-2) and J usage is TRBJ1-4, with a tentative D call TRBD1 (5 bases). The clonotype comes from an adult who received the MenACWY meningococcal vaccine as a control. CDR3 bases: TGTGCCAGCAGCCAGGGGGTGGTGGAAAAACTGTTTTTT. This codes for CASSQGVVEKLFF.